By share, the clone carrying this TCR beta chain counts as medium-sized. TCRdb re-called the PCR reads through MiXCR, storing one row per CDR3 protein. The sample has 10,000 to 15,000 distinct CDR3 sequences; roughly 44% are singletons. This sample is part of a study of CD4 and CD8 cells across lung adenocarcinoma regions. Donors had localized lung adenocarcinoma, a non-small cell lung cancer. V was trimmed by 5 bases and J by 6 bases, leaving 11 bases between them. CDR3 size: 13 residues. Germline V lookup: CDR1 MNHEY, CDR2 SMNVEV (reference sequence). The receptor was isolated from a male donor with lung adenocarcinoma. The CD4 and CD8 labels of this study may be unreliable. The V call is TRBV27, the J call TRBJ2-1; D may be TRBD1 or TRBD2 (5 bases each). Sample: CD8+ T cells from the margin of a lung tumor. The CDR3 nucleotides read TGTGCCAGCAGTACCCTTGGGGGCAATGAGCAGTTCTTC. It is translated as CASSTLGGNEQFF.